This TCR beta chain was identified in a study of cytomegalovirus exposure and HLA in healthy donors. This clone showed up just a few times. Germline is not matched at one junction end, which may reflect a read error. The CDR3 length is 13 residues. Germline V CDR1 and CDR2: SGHTA, FQGNSA. This PCR relied on a set of 60 Vbeta primers and 13 Jbeta primers. Some clones are missing from TCRdb's copy, which holds only in-frame ones; the method was immunoSEQ multiplex PCR. This table has about 150,000 clones, roughly 9.6% appearing once. This receptor was identified in a woman between 40 and 50 years old in good health and CMV-seropositive. This sequence joins TRBV7-2 and TRBJ2-2; D gene unclear. The sequenced material came from PBMCs. The CDR3 protein is CASSFGNSGELFF. CDR3 in DNA: TGTGCCAGCAGCTTTGGTAACAGCGGGGAGCTGTTTTTT.